This passage covers 2 T cell receptor beta chains from one sample sequenced in a study of beta chain features in type 1 diabetes (dated by TCRdb to the late 2010s). Library preparation used the immunoSEQ multiplex PCR assay. The entire amount of isolated RNA was reverse transcribed using the High Capacity cDNA Reverse Transcription Kit, so the sequenced TCRB transcripts were expressed ones. TCRdb holds this immuneACCESS table with in-frame rearrangements only. Some clones are missing; in checked studies, unresolved V genes explain under half, and the rest has no known cause. This sample comprises about 340,000 clones, roughly 8% of them detected only once. Jointly, the top ten make up more than 0.4% of the sample. Material: central memory CD4+ T cells from blood. All receptors come from a young woman in good health.

At least ten counts were recorded for this clone. V and J are TRBV28 and TRBJ2-7, with TRBD1 matching 9 bases. V shed 6 bases and J 4 bases; nucleotides not matched to a gene: 10. This CDR3 region has 15 residues. Germline-derived CDR1 and CDR2 are MDHEN and SYDVKM. CDR3 protein: CASSSPGQGYYEQYF. CDR3 in DNA: TGTGCCAGCAGCTCACCGGGACAGGGTTATTACGAGCAGTACTTC.

The chain recombines TRBV4-2 with TRBJ2-5; D gene unclear. V shed 6 bases and J shed 11 bases, with 19 bases lying between them. The V gene's germline CDR1 is LGHNA and CDR2 YNFKEQ. The CDR3 is 13 amino acids. The CDR3 bases are TGTGCCAGCAGTGATCGGGTACTTAAGTGGCAGTACTTC. Protein product: CASSDRVLKWQYF.